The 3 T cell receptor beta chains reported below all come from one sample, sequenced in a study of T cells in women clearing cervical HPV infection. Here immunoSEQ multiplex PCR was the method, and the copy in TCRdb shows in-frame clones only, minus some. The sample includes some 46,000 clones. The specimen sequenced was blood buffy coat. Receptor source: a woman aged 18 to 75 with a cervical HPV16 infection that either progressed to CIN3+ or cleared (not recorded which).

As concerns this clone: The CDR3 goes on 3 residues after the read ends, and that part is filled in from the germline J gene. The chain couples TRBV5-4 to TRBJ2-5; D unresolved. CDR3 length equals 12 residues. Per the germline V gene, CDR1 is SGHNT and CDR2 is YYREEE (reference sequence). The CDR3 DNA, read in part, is TGTGCCAGCAGCTTGGAGGTGTCCACC. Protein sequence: CASSLEVST. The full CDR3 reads CASSLEVSTQYF.

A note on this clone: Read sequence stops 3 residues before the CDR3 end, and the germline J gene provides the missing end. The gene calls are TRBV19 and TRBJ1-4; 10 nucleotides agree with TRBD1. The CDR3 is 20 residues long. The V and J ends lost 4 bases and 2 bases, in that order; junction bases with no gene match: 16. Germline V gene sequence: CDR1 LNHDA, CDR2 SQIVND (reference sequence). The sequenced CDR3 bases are TGTGCCAGTAGTACCCCTTCCGGGACAGGGGATTTTGGGACTAATGAAAAA. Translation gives CASSTPSGTGDFGTNEK. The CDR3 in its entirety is CASSTPSGTGDFGTNEKLFF.

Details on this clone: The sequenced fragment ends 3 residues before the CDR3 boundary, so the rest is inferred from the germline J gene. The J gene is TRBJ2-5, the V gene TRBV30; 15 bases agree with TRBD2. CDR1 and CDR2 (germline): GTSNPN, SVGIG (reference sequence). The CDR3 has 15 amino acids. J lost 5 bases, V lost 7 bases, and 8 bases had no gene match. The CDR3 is CASQGLAGGRETQYF. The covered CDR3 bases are TGTGCCTCACAGGGACTAGCGGGAGGTAGGGAGACC.